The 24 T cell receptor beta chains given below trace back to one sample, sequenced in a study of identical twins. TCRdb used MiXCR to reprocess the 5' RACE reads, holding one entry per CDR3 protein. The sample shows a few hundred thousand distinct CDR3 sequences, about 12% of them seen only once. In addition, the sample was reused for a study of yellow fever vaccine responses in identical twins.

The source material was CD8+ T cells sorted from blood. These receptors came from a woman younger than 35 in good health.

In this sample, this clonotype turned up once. Here the CDR3 reads CASSSGLATYEQYF. The CDR3 nucleotides are TGTGCCAGCAGCTCCGGACTAGCGACCTACGAGCAGTACTTC. This sequence joins TRBV13 and TRBJ2-7; the match to TRBD2 covers 9 bases. The CDR3 loop spans 14 amino acids. The V segment lost 4 bases and the J segment 2 bases; nucleotides outside the gene matches: 3. Per the germline V gene, CDR1 is PRHDT and CDR2 is FYEKMQ (reference sequence).

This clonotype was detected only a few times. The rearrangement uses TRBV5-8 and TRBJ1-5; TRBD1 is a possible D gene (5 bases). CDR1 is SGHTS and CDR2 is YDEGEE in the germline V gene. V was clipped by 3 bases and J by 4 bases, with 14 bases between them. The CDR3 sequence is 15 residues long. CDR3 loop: CASSSDRGLNQPQHF. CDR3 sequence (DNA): TGTGCCAGCAGCTCCGATAGGGGTCTGAATCAGCCCCAGCATTTT.

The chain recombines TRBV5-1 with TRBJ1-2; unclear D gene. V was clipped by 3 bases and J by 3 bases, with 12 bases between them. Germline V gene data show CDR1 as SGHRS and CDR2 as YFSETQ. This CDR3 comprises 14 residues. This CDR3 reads CASSSSVGDYGYTF. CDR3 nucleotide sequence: TGCGCCAGCAGCTCCAGTGTGGGAGACTATGGCTACACCTTC.

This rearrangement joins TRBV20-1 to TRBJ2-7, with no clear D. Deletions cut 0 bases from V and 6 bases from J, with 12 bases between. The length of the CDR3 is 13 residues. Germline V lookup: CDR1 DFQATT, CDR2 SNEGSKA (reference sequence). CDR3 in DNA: TGCAGTGCTAGAGAGAGTACCGCCATCGAGCAGTACTTC. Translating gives CSARESTAIEQYF.

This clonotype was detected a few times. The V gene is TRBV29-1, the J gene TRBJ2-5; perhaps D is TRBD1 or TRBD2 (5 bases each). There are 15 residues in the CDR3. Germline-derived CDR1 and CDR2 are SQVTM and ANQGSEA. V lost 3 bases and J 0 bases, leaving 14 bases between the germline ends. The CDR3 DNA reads TGCAGCGTTGACGGGGTGGGGGAGAACCAAGAGACCCAGTACTTC. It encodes CSVDGVGENQETQYF.

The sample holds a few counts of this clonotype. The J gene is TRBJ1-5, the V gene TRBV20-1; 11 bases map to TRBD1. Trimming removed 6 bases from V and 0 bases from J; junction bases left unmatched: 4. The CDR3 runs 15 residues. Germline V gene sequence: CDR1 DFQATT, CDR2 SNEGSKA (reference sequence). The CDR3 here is CSAMDRGLSNQPQHF. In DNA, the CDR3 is TGCAGTGCCATGGACAGGGGGCTTAGCAATCAGCCCCAGCATTTT.

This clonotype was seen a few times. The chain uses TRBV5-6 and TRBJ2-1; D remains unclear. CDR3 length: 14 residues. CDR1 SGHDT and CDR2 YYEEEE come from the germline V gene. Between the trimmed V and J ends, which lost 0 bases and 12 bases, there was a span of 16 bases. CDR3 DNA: TGTGCCAGCAGCTTGGAGTCTGAATCTCGGGTGCAGTTCTTC. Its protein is CASSLESESRVQFF.

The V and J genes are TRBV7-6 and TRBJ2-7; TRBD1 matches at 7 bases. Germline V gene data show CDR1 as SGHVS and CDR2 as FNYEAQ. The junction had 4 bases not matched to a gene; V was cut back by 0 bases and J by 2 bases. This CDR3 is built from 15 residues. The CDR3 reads CASSLATGQTYEQYF. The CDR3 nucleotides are TGTGCCAGCAGCTTAGCTACGGGACAGACCTACGAGCAGTACTTC.

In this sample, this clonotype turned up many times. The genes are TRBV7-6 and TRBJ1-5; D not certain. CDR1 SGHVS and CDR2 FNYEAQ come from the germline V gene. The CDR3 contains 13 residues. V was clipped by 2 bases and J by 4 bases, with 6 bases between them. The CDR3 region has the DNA TGTGCCAGCAGCTTATATTGGAATCAGCCCCAGCATTTT. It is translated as CASSLYWNQPQHF.

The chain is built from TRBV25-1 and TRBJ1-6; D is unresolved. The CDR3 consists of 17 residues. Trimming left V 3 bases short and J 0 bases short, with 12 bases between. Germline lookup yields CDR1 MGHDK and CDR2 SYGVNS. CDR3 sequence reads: CASSDGDSSSYNSPLHF. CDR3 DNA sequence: TGTGCCAGCAGTGATGGTGACTCGAGCTCCTATAATTCACCCCTCCACTTT. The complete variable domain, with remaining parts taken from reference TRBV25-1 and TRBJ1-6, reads EADIYQTPRYLVIGTGKKITLECSQTMGHDKMYWYQQDPGMELHLIHYSYGVNSTEKGDLSSESTVSRIRTEHFPLTLESARPSHTSQYLCASSDGDSSSYNSPLHFGNGTRLTVT.

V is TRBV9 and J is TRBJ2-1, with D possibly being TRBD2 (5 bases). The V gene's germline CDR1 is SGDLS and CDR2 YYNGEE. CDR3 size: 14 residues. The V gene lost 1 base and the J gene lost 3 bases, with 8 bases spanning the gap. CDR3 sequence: CASSVLEVYNEQFF. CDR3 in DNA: TGTGCCAGCAGCGTATTGGAGGTCTACAATGAGCAGTTCTTC.

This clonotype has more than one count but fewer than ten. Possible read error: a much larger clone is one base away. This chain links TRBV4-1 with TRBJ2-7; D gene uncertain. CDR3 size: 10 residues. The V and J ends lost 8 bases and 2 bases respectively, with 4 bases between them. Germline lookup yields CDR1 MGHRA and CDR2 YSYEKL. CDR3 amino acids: CASATYEQYF. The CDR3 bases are TGCGCCAGCGCAACCTACGAGCAGTACTTC.

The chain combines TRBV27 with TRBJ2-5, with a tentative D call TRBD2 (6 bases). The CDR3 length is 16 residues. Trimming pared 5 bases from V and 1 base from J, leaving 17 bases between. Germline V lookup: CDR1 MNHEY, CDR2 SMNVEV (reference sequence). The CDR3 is CASSPRLGHRQETQYF. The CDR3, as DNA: TGTGCCAGCAGTCCCCGACTAGGTCACCGCCAAGAGACCCAGTACTTC.

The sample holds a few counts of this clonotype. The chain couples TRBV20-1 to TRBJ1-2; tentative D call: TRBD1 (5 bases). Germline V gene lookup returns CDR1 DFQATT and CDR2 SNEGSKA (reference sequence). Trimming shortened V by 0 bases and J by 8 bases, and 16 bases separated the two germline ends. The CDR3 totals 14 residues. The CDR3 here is CSARDPGDRGGYTF. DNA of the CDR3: TGCAGTGCTAGAGACCCGGGGGACCGAGGCGGCTACACCTTC.

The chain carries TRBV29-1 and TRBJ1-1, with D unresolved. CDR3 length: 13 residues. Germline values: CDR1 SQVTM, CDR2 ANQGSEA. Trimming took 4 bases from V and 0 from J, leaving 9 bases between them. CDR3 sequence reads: CSVVGGLNTEAFF. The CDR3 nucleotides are TGCAGCGTTGTAGGCGGACTGAACACTGAAGCTTTCTTT.

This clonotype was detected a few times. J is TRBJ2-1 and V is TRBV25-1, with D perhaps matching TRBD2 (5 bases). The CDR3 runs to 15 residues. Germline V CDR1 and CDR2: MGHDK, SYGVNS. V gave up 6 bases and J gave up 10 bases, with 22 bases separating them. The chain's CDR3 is CASRRRDYSGGEQFF. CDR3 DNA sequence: TGTGCCAGCAGGCGGAGAGACTACAGTGGCGGGGAGCAGTTCTTC.

The CDR3 here is CASSRSRISGNTIYF. For the CDR3, the DNA is TGTGCCAGCAGCCGGAGTAGAATCTCTGGAAACACCATATATTTT. V gene TRBV3-1 combines with J gene TRBJ1-3, with unresolved D. In germline, CDR1 is LGHDT, CDR2 YNNKEL (reference sequence). The CDR3 runs 15 residues. The V end lost 4 bases, the J end lost 0 bases, and 10 bases lay between the germline ends.

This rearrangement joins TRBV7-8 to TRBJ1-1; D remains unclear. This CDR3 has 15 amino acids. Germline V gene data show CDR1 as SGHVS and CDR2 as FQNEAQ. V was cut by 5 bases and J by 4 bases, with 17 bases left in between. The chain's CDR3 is CASSPNFNLGTEAFF. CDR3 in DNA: TGTGCCAGCAGCCCCAACTTCAATTTGGGCACTGAAGCTTTCTTT.

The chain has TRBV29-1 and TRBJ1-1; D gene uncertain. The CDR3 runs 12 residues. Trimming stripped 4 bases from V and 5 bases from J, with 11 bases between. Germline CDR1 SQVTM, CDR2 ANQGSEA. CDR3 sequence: CSVAEFLTEAFF. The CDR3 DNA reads TGCAGCGTTGCGGAGTTCCTGACTGAAGCTTTCTTT.

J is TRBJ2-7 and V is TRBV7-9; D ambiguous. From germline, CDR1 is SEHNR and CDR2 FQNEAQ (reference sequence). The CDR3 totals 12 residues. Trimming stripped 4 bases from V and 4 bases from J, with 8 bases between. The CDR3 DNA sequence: TGTGCCAGCAGCTCCTCTCTGTACGAGCAGTACTTC. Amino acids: CASSSSLYEQYF.

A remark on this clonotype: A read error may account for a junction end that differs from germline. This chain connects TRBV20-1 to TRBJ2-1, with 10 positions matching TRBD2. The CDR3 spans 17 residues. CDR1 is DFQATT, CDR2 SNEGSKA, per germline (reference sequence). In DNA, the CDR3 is TGCAGTGCTCGAGATTCCGGGACTAGCGAAGCTCACAATGAGCAGTTCTTC. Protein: CSARDSGTSEAHNEQFF.

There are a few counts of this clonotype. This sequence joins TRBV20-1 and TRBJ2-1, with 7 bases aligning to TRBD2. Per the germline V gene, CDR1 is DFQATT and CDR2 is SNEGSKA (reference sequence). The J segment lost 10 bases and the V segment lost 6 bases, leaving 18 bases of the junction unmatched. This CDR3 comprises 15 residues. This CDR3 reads CSAGAAGRTGSEQFF. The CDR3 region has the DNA TGCAGTGCAGGGGCAGCGGGAAGGACTGGGTCGGAGCAGTTCTTC.

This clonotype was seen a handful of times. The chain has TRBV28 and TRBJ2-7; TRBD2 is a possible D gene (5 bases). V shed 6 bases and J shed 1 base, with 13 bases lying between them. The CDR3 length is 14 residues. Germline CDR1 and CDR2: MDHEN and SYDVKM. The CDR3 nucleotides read TGTGCCAGCAGCGAGGGATTGTCTTCCTACGAGCAGTACTTC. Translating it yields CASSEGLSSYEQYF. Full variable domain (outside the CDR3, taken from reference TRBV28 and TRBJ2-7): DVKVTQSSRYLVKRTGEKVFLECVQDMDHENMFWYRQDPGLGLRLIYFSYDVKMKEKGDIPEGYSVSREKKERFSLILESASTNQTSMYLCASSEGLSSYEQYFGPGTRLTVT.

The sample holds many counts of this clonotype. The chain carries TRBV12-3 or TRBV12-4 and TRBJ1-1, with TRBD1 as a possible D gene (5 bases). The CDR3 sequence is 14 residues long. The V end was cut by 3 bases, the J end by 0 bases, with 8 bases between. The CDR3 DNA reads TGTGCCAGCAGTTTGTGGGGCATGAACACTGAAGCTTTCTTT. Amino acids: CASSLWGMNTEAFF.